The sequence of this T cell receptor (beta chain) was determined in a study of T-cell reconstitution after alpha-beta-depleted transplantation in children. This clonotype was recorded a few times. The target antigen is unknown. J gave up 15 bases and V 3 bases, and 10 bases lay outside the gene matches. The CDR3 loop spans 13 amino acids. CDR1 LGHDT and CDR2 YNNKEL come from the germline V gene (reference sequence). It was with unique molecular identifiers that the TCRbeta library was prepared. MiXCR, run by TCRdb on the PCR reads, gives a single entry per CDR3 protein. Among about a million distinct CDR3 sequences listed, around 30% were seen once. Study conclusions and caveats: High day-60 TCRbeta diversity in some patients came from surviving recipient T cells and thymic progenitors. From newly produced T cells came most of the T-cell counts and diversity one year after transplant. Where alpha-beta T cells came from about two months after transplant was reportedly several hundred expanded graft clones.

The sample in question was PBMCs, mostly from graft donor cells, obtained 360 days after TCRalphabeta/CD19-depleted stem cell transplant. The genes are TRBV3-1 and TRBJ2-4; the match to TRBD1 covers 8 bases. This TCR was sampled from a boy younger than two who had a stem cell transplant for SCID, so the T cells may come from the graft donor. CDR3 sequence (DNA): TGTGCCAGCAGCCAGACAGGGGCCCAGGTCGGGTACTTC. Translation: CASSQTGAQVGYF.